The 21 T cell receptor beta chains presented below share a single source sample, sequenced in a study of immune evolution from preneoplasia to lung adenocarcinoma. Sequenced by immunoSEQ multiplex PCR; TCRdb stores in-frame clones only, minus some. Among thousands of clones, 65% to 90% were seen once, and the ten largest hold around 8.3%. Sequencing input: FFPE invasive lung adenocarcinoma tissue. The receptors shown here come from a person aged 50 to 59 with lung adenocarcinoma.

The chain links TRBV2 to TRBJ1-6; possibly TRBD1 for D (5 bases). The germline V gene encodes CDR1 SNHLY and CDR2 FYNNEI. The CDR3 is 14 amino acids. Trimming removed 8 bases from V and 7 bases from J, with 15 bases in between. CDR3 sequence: CASRGGFENSPLHF. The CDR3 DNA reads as TGTGCCAGCCGGGGCGGGTTTGAGAATTCACCCCTCCACTTT.

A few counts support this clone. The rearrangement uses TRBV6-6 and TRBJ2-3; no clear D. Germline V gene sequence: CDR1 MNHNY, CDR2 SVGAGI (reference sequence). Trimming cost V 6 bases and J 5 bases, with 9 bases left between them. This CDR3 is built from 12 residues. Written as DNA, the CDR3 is TGTGCCAGCAGCCAGGCCGGAGATACGCAGTATTTT. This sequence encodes CASSQAGDTQYF.

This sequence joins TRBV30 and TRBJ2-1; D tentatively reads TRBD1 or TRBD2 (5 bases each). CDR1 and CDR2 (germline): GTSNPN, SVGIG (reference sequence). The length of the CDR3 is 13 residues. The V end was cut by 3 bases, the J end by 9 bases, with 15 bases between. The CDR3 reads CAWSPAGAREQFF. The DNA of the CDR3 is TGTGCCTGGAGCCCCGCCGGGGCGCGTGAGCAGTTCTTC.

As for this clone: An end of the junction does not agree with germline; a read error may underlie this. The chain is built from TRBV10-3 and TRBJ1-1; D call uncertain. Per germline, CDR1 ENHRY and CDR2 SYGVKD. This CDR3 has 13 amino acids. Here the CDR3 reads CVISPVRETEAFF. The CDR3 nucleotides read TGTGTCATCTCACCCGTGAGGGAAACTGAAGCTTTCTTT.

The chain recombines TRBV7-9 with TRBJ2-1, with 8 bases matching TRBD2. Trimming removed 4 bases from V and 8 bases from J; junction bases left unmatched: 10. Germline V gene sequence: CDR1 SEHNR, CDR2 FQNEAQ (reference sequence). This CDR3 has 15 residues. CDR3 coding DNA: TGTGCCAGCAGCTCGGCGGTCTCCGGGGGGGATGAGCAGTTCTTC. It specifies CASSSAVSGGDEQFF.

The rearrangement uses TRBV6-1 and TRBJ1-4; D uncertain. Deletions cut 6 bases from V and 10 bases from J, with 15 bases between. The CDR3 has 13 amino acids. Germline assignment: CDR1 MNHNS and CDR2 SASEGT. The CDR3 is CASRALEEGKLFF. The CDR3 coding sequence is TGTGCCAGCAGGGCCCTTGAGGAGGGAAAACTGTTTTTT.

The DNA for the CDR3 is TGCGCCAGCAGCCAACTGGAATCAGGCATTCAGTACTTC. This encodes CASSQLESGIQYF. The chain uses TRBV4-1 and TRBJ2-4; D gene ambiguous. The V gene's germline CDR1 is MGHRA and CDR2 YSYEKL. The CDR3 has 13 residues. V gave up 2 bases and J gave up 9 bases, with 11 bases separating them.

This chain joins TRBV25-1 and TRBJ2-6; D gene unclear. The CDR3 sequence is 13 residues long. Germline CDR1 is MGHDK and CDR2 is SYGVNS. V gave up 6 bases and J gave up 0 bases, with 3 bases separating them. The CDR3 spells CASSRSGANVLTF. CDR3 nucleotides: TGTGCCAGCAGCCGCTCTGGGGCCAACGTCCTGACTTTC.

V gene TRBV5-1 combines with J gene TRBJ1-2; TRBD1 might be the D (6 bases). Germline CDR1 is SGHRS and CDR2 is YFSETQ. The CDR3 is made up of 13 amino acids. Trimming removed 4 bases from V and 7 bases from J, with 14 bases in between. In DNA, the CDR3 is TGCGCCAGCAGCCGGGAGGGGGGCAGTGGCTACACCTTC. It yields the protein CASSREGGSGYTF.

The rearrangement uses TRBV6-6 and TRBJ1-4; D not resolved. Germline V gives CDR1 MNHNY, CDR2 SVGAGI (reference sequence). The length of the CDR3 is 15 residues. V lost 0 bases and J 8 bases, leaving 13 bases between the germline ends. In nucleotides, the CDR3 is TGTGCCAGCAGTTACTCGTATAAGCCAAGGGAAAAACTGTTTTTT. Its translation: CASSYSYKPREKLFF.

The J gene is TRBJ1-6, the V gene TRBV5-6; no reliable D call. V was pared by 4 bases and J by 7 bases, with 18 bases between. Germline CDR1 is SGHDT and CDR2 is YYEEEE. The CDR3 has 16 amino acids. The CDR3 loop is CASSRPTAGINSPLHF. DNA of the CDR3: TGTGCCAGCAGCCGCCCTACGGCGGGGATCAATTCACCCCTCCACTTT. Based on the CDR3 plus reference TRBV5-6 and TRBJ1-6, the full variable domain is DAGVTQSPTHLIKTRGQQVTLRCSPKSGHDTVSWYQQALGQGPQFIFQYYEEEERQRGNFPDRFSGHQFPNYSSELNVNALLLGDSALYLCASSRPTAGINSPLHFGNGTRLTVT.

This CDR3 is CASSRGGDTEAFF. CDR3 nucleotide sequence: TGTGCCAGCTCACGAGGCGGTGACACTGAAGCTTTCTTT. The gene calls are TRBV18 and TRBJ1-1; D not resolved. The CDR3 sequence is 13 residues long. V was pared by 4 bases and J by 3 bases, with 9 bases between. Germline V gives CDR1 KGHSH, CDR2 LQKENI.

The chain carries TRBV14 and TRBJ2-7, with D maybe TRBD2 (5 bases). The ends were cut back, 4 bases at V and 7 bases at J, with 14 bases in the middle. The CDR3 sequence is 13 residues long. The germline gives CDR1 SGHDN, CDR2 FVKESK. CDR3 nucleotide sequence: TGTGCCAGCAGCCTCGTTGCTTCGGGAGAGCAGTACTTC. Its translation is CASSLVASGEQYF.

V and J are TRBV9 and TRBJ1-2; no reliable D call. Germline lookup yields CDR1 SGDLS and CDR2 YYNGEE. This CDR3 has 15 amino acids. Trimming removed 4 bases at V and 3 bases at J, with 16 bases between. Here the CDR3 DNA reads TGTGCCAGCAGCCCCCTTCGGACCGATCACTATGGCTACACCTTC. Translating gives CASSPLRTDHYGYTF.

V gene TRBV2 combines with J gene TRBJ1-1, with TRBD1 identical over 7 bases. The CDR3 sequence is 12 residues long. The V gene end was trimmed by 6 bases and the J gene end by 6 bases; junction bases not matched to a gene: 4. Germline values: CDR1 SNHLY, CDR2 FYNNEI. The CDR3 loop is CASSATGAEAFF. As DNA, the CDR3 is TGTGCCAGCAGCGCCACAGGGGCTGAAGCTTTCTTT. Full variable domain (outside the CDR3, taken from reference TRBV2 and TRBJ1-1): EPEVTQTPSHQVTQMGQEVILRCVPISNHLYFYWYRQILGQKVEFLVSFYNNEISEKSEIFDDQFSVERPDGSNFTLKIRSTKLEDSAMYFCASSATGAEAFFGQGTRLTVV.

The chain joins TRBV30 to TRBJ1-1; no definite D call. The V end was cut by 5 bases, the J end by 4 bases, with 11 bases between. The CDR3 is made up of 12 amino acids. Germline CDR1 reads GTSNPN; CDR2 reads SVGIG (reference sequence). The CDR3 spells CAWEPGSTEAFF. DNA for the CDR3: TGTGCCTGGGAGCCCGGGAGCACTGAAGCTTTCTTT.

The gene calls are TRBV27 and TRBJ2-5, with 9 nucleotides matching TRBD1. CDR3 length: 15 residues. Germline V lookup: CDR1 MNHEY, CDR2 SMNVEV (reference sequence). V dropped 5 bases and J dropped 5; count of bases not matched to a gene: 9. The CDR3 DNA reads TGTGCCAGCAGTGCACCTGGACAGGGGACGGAGACCCAGTACTTC. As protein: CASSAPGQGTETQYF.

CDR3 protein: CASSIFGGGQPQHF. The CDR3 nucleotides are TGTGCCAGTAGTATTTTTGGGGGAGGCCAGCCCCAGCATTTT. This rearrangement joins TRBV19 to TRBJ1-5; TRBD1 is a possible D gene (5 bases). The length of the CDR3 is 14 residues. CDR1 and CDR2 from the germline V gene are LNHDA and SQIVND (reference sequence). V was clipped by 3 bases and J by 7 bases, with 13 bases between them.

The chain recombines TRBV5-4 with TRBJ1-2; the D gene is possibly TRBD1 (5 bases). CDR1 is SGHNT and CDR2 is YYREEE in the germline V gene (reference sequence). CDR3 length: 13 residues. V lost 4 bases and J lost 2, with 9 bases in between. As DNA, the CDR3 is TGTGCCAGCAGCATGGCAGGGAACTATGGCTACACCTTC. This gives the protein CASSMAGNYGYTF. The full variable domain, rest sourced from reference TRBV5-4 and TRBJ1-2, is ETGVTQSPTHLIKTRGQQVTLRCSSQSGHNTVSWYQQALGQGPQFIFQYYREEENGRGNFPPRFSGLQFPNYSSELNVNALELDDSALYLCASSMAGNYGYTFGSGTRLTVV.

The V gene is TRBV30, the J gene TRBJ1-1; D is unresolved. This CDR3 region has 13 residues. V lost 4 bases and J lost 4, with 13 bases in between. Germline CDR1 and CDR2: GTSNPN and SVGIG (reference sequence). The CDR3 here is CAWTSGDGTEAFF. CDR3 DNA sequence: TGTGCCTGGACGTCCGGGGATGGCACTGAAGCTTTCTTT.

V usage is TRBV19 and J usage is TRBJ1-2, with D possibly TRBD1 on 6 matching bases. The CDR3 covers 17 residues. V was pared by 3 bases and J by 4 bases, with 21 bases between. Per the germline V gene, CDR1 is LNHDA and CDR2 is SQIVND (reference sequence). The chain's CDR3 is CASSIPRDKRRTYGYTF. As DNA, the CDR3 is TGTGCCAGTAGTATCCCCCGGGACAAGAGACGCACCTATGGCTACACCTTC.